These 7 T cell receptor beta chains were sequenced from one sample in a study of T cell responses to AZD1222 COVID-19 vaccine. Clones were read by immunoSEQ multiplex PCR, and TCRdb kept only the in-frame ones, dropping some. Here the sample spans about 140,000 clones, around nine tenths being singletons. Sequenced here: peripheral blood, sampled on day 0 of AZD1222 vaccination. Every receptor here comes from an adult in good health.

This clone is medium-sized in the sample. J is TRBJ2-7 and V is TRBV27, with a weak D call TRBD2 (5 bases). The germline V and J ends were trimmed by 4 bases and 0 bases, with 10 bases remaining between them. CDR3 length: 14 amino acids. Germline values: CDR1 MNHEY, CDR2 SMNVEV (reference sequence). CDR3 protein: CASSWTAGSYEQYF. DNA of the CDR3: TGTGCCAGCAGTTGGACTGCCGGCTCCTACGAGCAGTACTTC.

V and J are TRBV25-1 and TRBJ2-3; 11 nucleotides line up with TRBD2. Germline CDR1 MGHDK, CDR2 SYGVNS. The CDR3 length is 14 residues. Losses at the gene ends were 6 bases for V and 3 bases for J; bases not matched to a gene: 2. DNA of the CDR3: TGTGCCAGCAGCAGGACTAGCGGGACAGATACGCAGTATTTT. This encodes CASSRTSGTDTQYF.

The V call is TRBV4-3, the J call TRBJ2-7, with 9 bases fitting TRBD1. This CDR3 has 15 amino acids. Looked up from germline, CDR1 is LGHNA and CDR2 is YSLEER. With 1 base clipped from V and 6 bases from J, the junction kept 7 bases outside the gene matches. The CDR3 loop is CASSQGDRGYREQYF. DNA for the CDR3: TGCGCCAGCAGCCAAGGTGACAGGGGGTATCGCGAGCAGTACTTC.

The chain links TRBV10-3 to TRBJ2-7; no clear D gene. V was trimmed by 2 bases and J by 4 bases, leaving 6 bases between them. This CDR3 is built from 12 residues. CDR1 and CDR2 (germline): ENHRY, SYGVKD. The CDR3 reads CAISEGGYEQYF. DNA for the CDR3: TGTGCCATCAGTGAGGGCGGTTACGAGCAGTACTTC.

The chain uses TRBV19 and TRBJ2-3; 12 bases line up with TRBD1. The germline gives CDR1 LNHDA, CDR2 SQIVND (reference sequence). J lost 4 bases, V lost 6 bases, and 11 bases had no gene match. The CDR3 sequence is 17 residues long. This CDR3 is CASSPSGTGGISDTQYF. DNA of the CDR3: TGTGCCAGTAGCCCATCCGGGACAGGGGGCATTTCAGATACGCAGTATTTT.

This sequence joins TRBV5-6 and TRBJ1-2; tentative D call: TRBD1 (5 bases). Trimming removed 2 bases at V and 6 bases at J, with 11 bases between. There are 13 residues in the CDR3. Germline CDR1 is SGHDT and CDR2 is YYEEEE. CDR3 residues: CASSLPEGNGYTF. CDR3 coding DNA: TGTGCCAGCAGCTTACCTGAGGGGAATGGCTACACCTTC.

This clone is termed medium-sized. The V gene is TRBV30, the J gene TRBJ1-1; no clear D. Trimming shortened V by 3 bases and J by 1 base, and 12 bases separated the two germline ends. The CDR3 runs 14 residues. Germline loops: CDR1 GTSNPN, CDR2 SVGIG (reference sequence). The CDR3 DNA is TGTGCCTGGAGCGCCGGGATTCAGAACACTGAAGCTTTCTTT. Residues: CAWSAGIQNTEAFF.